The 21 T cell receptor beta chains listed next were all sequenced from one sample in a study of OX40 agonist ivuxolimab in advanced cancers. The library was built by means of the immunoSEQ multiplex PCR assay. This is the immuneACCESS table as TCRdb keeps it, with only in-frame sequences that have V and J called. A part of the clones is gone; compared with another copy, unresolved V genes explain less than half, and the rest is unexplained. This sample lists 85,000 to 100,000 clones; 75% to 95% were detected once. The biggest ten clones account for 0.3% to 0.4% of the sample. The sequencing used CD4+ or CD8+ T cells sorted from blood, collected in a trial of the OX40 agonist ivuxolimab. These receptors were collected from an adult with an advanced solid tumor such as melanoma, head and neck, liver or kidney cancer.

The chain is built from TRBV27 and TRBJ2-6, with D hard to call. Trimming removed 2 bases at V and 3 bases at J, with 2 bases between. Germline V gene lookup returns CDR1 MNHEY and CDR2 SMNVEV (reference sequence). This CDR3 has 13 amino acids. The CDR3 DNA reads TGTGCCAGCAGTTTAGGTGGGGCCAACGTCCTGACTTTC. Its protein is CASSLGGANVLTF.

This clone was counted a single time. V and J are TRBV2 and TRBJ1-1; D gene ambiguous. The CDR3 is 15 amino acids. The germline gives CDR1 SNHLY, CDR2 FYNNEI. V was trimmed by 2 bases and J by 5 bases, leaving 15 bases between them. The CDR3, as DNA: TGTGCCAGCAGTGAAATGGCCGGGATTGGGACTGAAGCTTTCTTT. Protein sequence: CASSEMAGIGTEAFF.

This clone was picked up one time. V and J are TRBV5-6 and TRBJ1-6; D is unclear. Germline lookup yields CDR1 SGHDT and CDR2 YYEEEE. V lost 1 base and J 5 bases, leaving 7 bases between the germline ends. CDR3 length equals 14 residues. CDR3 coding DNA: TGTGCCAGCAGCTTGACAGCGAATAATTCACCCCTCCACTTT. It encodes CASSLTANNSPLHF.

Concerning this clone: A read error may account for a junction end that differs from germline. J is TRBJ2-7 and V is TRBV16, with 12 bases aligning to TRBD2. The CDR3 runs to 12 residues. From germline, CDR1 is KGHSY and CDR2 FQNENV. The CDR3 sequence: CASSQLAGGPNF. CDR3 nucleotide sequence: TGTGCCAGCAGCCAACTAGCGGGAGGGCCGAACTTC.

This chain links TRBV19 with TRBJ2-2, with D maybe TRBD2 (5 bases). V was pared by 7 bases and J by 7 bases, with 7 bases between. The CDR3 is made up of 11 amino acids. Per germline, CDR1 LNHDA and CDR2 SQIVND (reference sequence). The CDR3 nucleotides are TGTGCCAGTATTCGGGACGGGGAGCTGTTTTTT. Its protein product is CASIRDGELFF.

This chain connects TRBV5-1 to TRBJ1-1; 11 bases match TRBD1. Losses at the gene ends were 4 bases for V and 10 bases for J; bases not matched to a gene: 6. Germline lookup yields CDR1 SGHRS and CDR2 YFSETQ. This CDR3 is built from 13 residues. The DNA of the CDR3 is TGCGCCAGCAGCCTGGGGACAGGGGGAAGAGCTTTCTTT. Translated: CASSLGTGGRAFF.

The CDR3 reads CAISESDNQNIQYF. CDR3 nucleotide sequence: TGTGCCATCAGTGAGTCTGACAACCAAAACATTCAGTACTTC. The chain is built from TRBV10-3 and TRBJ2-4; no definite D call. Trimming shortened V by 0 bases and J by 5 bases, and 8 bases separated the two germline ends. Looked up from germline, CDR1 is ENHRY and CDR2 is SYGVKD. The length of the CDR3 is 14 residues.

The gene calls are TRBV6-6 and TRBJ1-5; the D gene is possibly TRBD1 (5 bases). Germline V lookup: CDR1 MNHNY, CDR2 SVGAGI (reference sequence). V lost 8 bases and J lost 6, with 17 bases in between. The CDR3 spans 14 residues. CDR3 protein: CASRDGGYFQPQHF. For the CDR3, the DNA is TGTGCCAGCCGGGACGGAGGTTATTTTCAGCCCCAGCATTTT.

The chain has TRBV5-6 and TRBJ2-2, with 10 nucleotides matching TRBD1. The junction had 3 bases not matched to a gene; V was cut back by 2 bases and J by 5 bases. This CDR3 region has 15 residues. CDR1 is SGHDT, CDR2 YYEEEE, per germline. The CDR3 DNA follows: TGTGCCAGCAGCTTCCGGGACAGGGGTACCGGGGAGCTGTTTTTT. Translated, it gives CASSFRDRGTGELFF.

This clone was detected only a few times. The chain combines TRBV5-1 with TRBJ2-3, with TRBD1 as a possible D gene (5 bases). CDR1 SGHRS and CDR2 YFSETQ come from the germline V gene. The germline V and J ends were trimmed by 4 bases and 4 bases, with 13 bases remaining between them. The CDR3 runs 14 residues. The CDR3 loop reads CASSIAGKSDTQYF. The DNA for the CDR3 is TGCGCCAGCAGCATAGCAGGGAAGTCAGATACGCAGTATTTT.

This sequence joins TRBV5-4 and TRBJ2-2; 14 bases match TRBD2. J lost 7 bases, V lost 4 bases, and 9 bases had no gene match. There are 17 residues in the CDR3. The V gene's germline CDR1 is SGHNT and CDR2 YYREEE (reference sequence). The CDR3 loop reads CASSPPGLAGGGGELFF. The CDR3 bases are TGTGCCAGCAGCCCCCCCGGACTAGCGGGAGGTGGCGGGGAGCTGTTTTTT.

V is TRBV7-9 and J is TRBJ2-3; 9 bases line up with TRBD2. With V trimmed by 3 bases and J by 14 bases, 6 bases remained unmatched. Germline V gene sequence: CDR1 SEHNR, CDR2 FQNEAQ (reference sequence). CDR3 length: 12 amino acids. Here the CDR3 DNA reads TGTGCCAGCAGCTTCGGTGGGACTAGCCGGTATTTT. Translating gives CASSFGGTSRYF.

V usage is TRBV9 and J usage is TRBJ2-3; no definite D call. The CDR3 runs to 15 residues. Germline V CDR1 and CDR2: SGDLS, YYNGEE. Trimming shortened V by 1 base and J by 4 bases, and 13 bases separated the two germline ends. The CDR3 DNA follows: TGTGCCAGCAGCGTAAGTGAGAGGATATCAGATACGCAGTATTTT. Amino acid sequence: CASSVSERISDTQYF.

The V and J genes are TRBV19 and TRBJ2-1; 9 positions match TRBD1. Germline V gene sequence: CDR1 LNHDA, CDR2 SQIVND (reference sequence). The trim removed 4 bases at V and 8 bases at J, leaving 9 bases unmatched. The CDR3 covers 15 residues. DNA of the CDR3: TGTGCCAGTAGTAGACCGGGACAGGGTATAGATGAGCAGTTCTTC. It encodes CASSRPGQGIDEQFF.

The chain couples TRBV5-1 to TRBJ1-1; a weak D match, TRBD1 (5 bases). CDR1 is SGHRS, CDR2 YFSETQ, per germline. V lost 0 bases and J lost 7, with 16 bases in between. This CDR3 is 15 amino acids long. The CDR3 here is CASSLDSWGLLEAFF. Here the CDR3 DNA reads TGCGCCAGCAGCTTGGATTCGTGGGGCCTCCTTGAAGCTTTCTTT.

This clone was seen more than once but under ten times. The chain joins TRBV19 to TRBJ2-3; tentative D call: TRBD1 (6 bases). The CDR3 has 15 residues. CDR1 and CDR2 from the germline V gene are LNHDA and SQIVND (reference sequence). Trimming removed 5 bases at V and 4 bases at J, with 16 bases between. DNA for the CDR3: TGTGCCAGTAGTCCAAGGGGGAGCAAATCAGATACGCAGTATTTT. Protein product: CASSPRGSKSDTQYF.

The CDR3: CASTTATPPYEQYF. As DNA, the CDR3 is TGTGCCAGCACGACGGCCACTCCCCCCTACGAGCAGTACTTC. The chain recombines TRBV28 with TRBJ2-5; no firm D call. The DNA end lines up better with TRBJ2-7; the J call may be wrong. Germline CDR1 and CDR2: MDHEN and SYDVKM. The CDR3 has 14 residues.

This chain connects TRBV28 to TRBJ1-4, with a possible D match to TRBD1 (5 bases). This CDR3 comprises 15 residues. Trimming took 10 bases from V and 8 from J, leaving 23 bases between them. CDR1 MDHEN and CDR2 SYDVKM come from the germline V gene. CDR3 coding DNA: TGTGCCACCCGAGTGGCCGGGGAGGGGAAAGAAAAACTGTTTTTT. Residues: CATRVAGEGKEKLFF.

As for this clone: A junction end diverges from the germline sequence, so it may reflect a read error. Other DNA sequences from this sample encode an identical CDR3 as well. The chain has TRBV5-1 and TRBJ2-7; D gene unclear. This CDR3 has 14 amino acids. Germline V gene data show CDR1 as SGHRS and CDR2 as YFSETQ. CDR3 protein: CASSLAVQVYEQYF. DNA for the CDR3: TGTGCCAGCAGCTTGGCCGTTCAGGTGTACGAGCAGTACTTC.

The V call is TRBV7-2, the J call TRBJ2-7; 10 bases line up with TRBD2. Trimming cost V 1 base and J 3 bases; bases outside gene matches: 12. The CDR3 spans 18 residues. Per germline, CDR1 SGHTA and CDR2 FQGNSA. As DNA, the CDR3 is TGTGCCAGCAGCTTAGTACAGCTAGCGGGAGAAAGGGGCTACGAGCAGTACTTC. It encodes CASSLVQLAGERGYEQYF.

The chain employs TRBV11-3 and TRBJ2-2; a weak D match, TRBD1 (6 bases). The CDR3 has 15 residues. Germline CDR1 SGHNT, CDR2 YENEEA. The V end lost 5 bases, the J end lost 2 bases, and 12 bases lay between the germline ends. The CDR3: CASSLMTGNTGELFF. The CDR3 bases are TGTGCCAGCAGCCTGATGACAGGCAACACCGGGGAGCTGTTTTTT. Using reference TRBV11-3 and TRBJ2-2 for the parts outside the CDR3, the full variable domain is EAGVVQSPRYKIIEKKQPVAFWCNPISGHNTLYWYLQNLGQGPELLIRYENEEAVDDSQLPKDRFSAERLKGVDSTLKIQPAELGDSAVYLCASSLMTGNTGELFFGEGSRLTVL.